Below are 26 T cell receptor beta chains sequenced from a single sample in a study of cytomegalovirus exposure and HLA in healthy donors. Use of 60 Vbeta and 13 Jbeta primers characterized the PCR. The method was immunoSEQ multiplex PCR; TCRdb's version includes in-frame clones alone and lacks a portion of them. The repertoire holds around 130,000 clones, about 78% seen once, with around 1.2% in the top ten. Source material: PBMCs. The receptors shown here come from a man aged 50 to 59 in good health and CMV-seronegative.

The chain links TRBV5-1 to TRBJ2-1; D perhaps matches TRBD2 (6 bases). The ends were cut back, 4 bases at V and 9 bases at J, with 14 bases in the middle. CDR3 length equals 13 residues. Germline assignment: CDR1 SGHRS and CDR2 YFSETQ. Written as DNA, the CDR3 is TGCGCCAGCAGCCGGGAGCACGTATCTGAGCAGTTCTTC. This translates into CASSREHVSEQFF.

The rearrangement uses TRBV5-1 and TRBJ2-2; D may be TRBD2 (5 bases). V dropped 0 bases and J dropped 6 bases, with 12 bases sitting between them. The germline V gene encodes CDR1 SGHRS and CDR2 YFSETQ. The CDR3 totals 15 residues. CDR3 nucleotides: TGCGCCAGCAGCTTGGAACCGGGGAATGCCGGGGAGCTGTTTTTT. It is translated as CASSLEPGNAGELFF.

The rearrangement links TRBV28 to TRBJ2-5, with 7 bases identical to TRBD2. The germline CDR1 and CDR2 sequences are MDHEN and SYDVKM. The CDR3 contains 15 residues. After removal of 4 bases from V and 4 bases from J, the junction contained 9 bases not matched to a gene. CDR3: CASSWQGGGRETQYF. As DNA, the CDR3 is TGTGCCAGCAGTTGGCAGGGTGGCGGGAGAGAGACCCAGTACTTC.

V is TRBV2 and J is TRBJ2-7; D ambiguous. The V and J ends lost 4 bases and 2 bases respectively, with 9 bases between them. The CDR3 runs 13 residues. Per the germline V gene, CDR1 is SNHLY and CDR2 is FYNNEI. The CDR3 DNA follows: TGTGCCAGCAGTGCTAGATCCGCCTACGAGCAGTACTTC. Translating gives CASSARSAYEQYF. Based on the CDR3 plus reference TRBV2 and TRBJ2-7, the full variable domain is EPEVTQTPSHQVTQMGQEVILRCVPISNHLYFYWYRQILGQKVEFLVSFYNNEISEKSEIFDDQFSVERPDGSNFTLKIRSTKLEDSAMYFCASSARSAYEQYFGPGTRLTVT.

The chain couples TRBV6-6 to TRBJ2-7; a possible D gene is TRBD2 (6 bases). V lost 6 bases and J lost 4, with 13 bases in between. Per the germline V gene, CDR1 is MNHNY and CDR2 is SVGAGI (reference sequence). There are 13 residues in the CDR3. CDR3 in amino acids: CASSGTPPYEQYF. The DNA of the CDR3 is TGTGCCAGCAGCGGGACTCCTCCATACGAGCAGTACTTC.

The V and J genes are TRBV6-5 and TRBJ2-5; D is possibly TRBD1 (6 bases). The end of the DNA fits TRBJ2-7 better, so the J call may be wrong. Germline assignment: CDR1 MNHEY and CDR2 SVGAGI. This CDR3 contains 15 residues. CDR3 region: CASSYSRTASYEQYF. The CDR3 DNA follows: TGTGCCAGCAGTTACTCTAGGACAGCCTCCTACGAGCAGTACTTC.

V gene TRBV10-3 combines with J gene TRBJ1-4, with D perhaps TRBD1 (6 bases). This CDR3 spans 18 amino acids. V dropped 2 bases and J dropped 0 bases, with 16 bases sitting between them. Per germline, CDR1 ENHRY and CDR2 SYGVKD. The DNA of the CDR3 is TGTGCCATCAGTGAGACCGGGACATCGGGCGCAACTAATGAAAAACTGTTTTTT. This codes for CAISETGTSGATNEKLFF.

This CDR3 reads CAIDQGPRGDTQYF. DNA of the CDR3: TGTGCCATCGACCAGGGGCCGCGCGGGGATACGCAGTATTTT. The V gene is TRBV10-3, the J gene TRBJ2-3; possible D gene TRBD1, 6 bases. The germline V gene has CDR1 ENHRY and CDR2 SYGVKD. The CDR3 spans 14 residues. Trimming shortened V by 8 bases and J by 6 bases, and 18 bases separated the two germline ends.

The chain couples TRBV29-1 to TRBJ2-3; no clear D. The CDR3 loop spans 15 amino acids. Germline V CDR1 and CDR2: SQVTM, ANQGSEA. The V gene lost 4 bases and the J gene lost 1 base, with 15 bases spanning the gap. The CDR3 spells CSVAFDWIRTDTQYF. CDR3 DNA: TGCAGCGTTGCGTTTGACTGGATACGCACAGATACGCAGTATTTT.

This chain uses TRBV9 with TRBJ2-3; D unclear. Trimming pared 0 bases from V and 2 bases from J, leaving 4 bases between. CDR1 and CDR2 (germline): SGDLS, YYNGEE. This CDR3 comprises 13 residues. The CDR3 DNA reads TGTGCCAGCAGCGTAGGAGCCACAGATACGCAGTATTTT. Its translation is CASSVGATDTQYF.

This chain uses TRBV10-3 with TRBJ2-7, with 7 bases aligning to TRBD1. V dropped 8 bases and J dropped 4; count of bases not matched to a gene: 8. CDR3 size: 13 residues. Per germline, CDR1 ENHRY and CDR2 SYGVKD. As DNA, the CDR3 is TGTGCCATCGCCGGGACAGCTTTTTACGAGCAGTACTTC. This sequence encodes CAIAGTAFYEQYF.

The CDR3 DNA follows: TGTGCCAGCAGCAAAGATGGGACAGGGATACATCCAGTGAGCGCTTTCTTT. Encoded protein: CASSKDGTGIHPVSAFF. V is TRBV21-1 and J is TRBJ1-1; TRBD1, the D gene given by the table, was not confirmed from the DNA. TRBV21-1 has pseudogene status. The CDR3 consists of 17 residues.

This clone was counted a few times. This chain connects TRBV4-1 to TRBJ2-2; 9 bases fit TRBD1. From germline, CDR1 is MGHRA and CDR2 YSYEKL. V lost 2 bases to trimming and J lost 4 bases; unmatched junction nucleotides: 8. The CDR3 consists of 17 residues. In DNA form, the CDR3 reads TGCGCCAGCAGCCAATACCCGACAGGGGGTTTCACCGGGGAGCTGTTTTTT. This codes for CASSQYPTGGFTGELFF.

The sample holds one count of this clone. The chain couples TRBV27 to TRBJ1-4, with 8 bases identical to TRBD1. V shed 5 bases, J shed 8 bases, and the junction held 10 bases outside the gene matches. This CDR3 is 15 amino acids long. The germline V gene has CDR1 MNHEY and CDR2 SMNVEV (reference sequence). CDR3 sequence reads: CASSPTGGVGEKLFF. The DNA of the CDR3 is TGTGCCAGCAGTCCAACAGGGGGTGTTGGGGAAAAACTGTTTTTT.

The chain combines TRBV2 with TRBJ2-1; possibly TRBD2 for D (5 bases). The V gene's germline CDR1 is SNHLY and CDR2 FYNNEI. CDR3 size: 15 residues. With 7 bases removed from V and 2 bases from J, the gap between germline ends came to 15 bases. The CDR3 here is CASMRVGVTYNEQFF. The DNA for the CDR3 is TGTGCCAGCATGCGGGTGGGAGTAACCTACAATGAGCAGTTCTTC.

V usage is TRBV6-6 and J usage is TRBJ2-5, with 10 bases fitting TRBD1. CDR3 size: 16 residues. Germline V lookup: CDR1 MNHNY, CDR2 SVGAGI (reference sequence). V gave up 5 bases and J gave up 5 bases; unmatched junction bases: 11. CDR3 nucleotides: TGTGCCAGCAGTCCCTCCGGGACAGGGGCGGGGGAGACCCAGTACTTC. Residues: CASSPSGTGAGETQYF.

V and J are TRBV5-1 and TRBJ2-7; tentatively, D is TRBD1 (6 bases). Trimming left V 4 bases short and J 2 bases short, with 16 bases between. CDR3 length equals 15 residues. Germline V gives CDR1 SGHRS, CDR2 YFSETQ. The CDR3 here is CASSPGTGRTYEQYF. CDR3 nucleotides: TGCGCCAGCAGCCCCGGCACAGGGAGAACCTACGAGCAGTACTTC.

The V and J genes are TRBV6-1 and TRBJ1-1, with D possibly matching TRBD1 (6 bases). The CDR3 length is 13 residues. V was cut by 8 bases and J by 6 bases, with 16 bases left in between. Germline-derived CDR1 and CDR2 are MNHNS and SASEGT. The CDR3, as DNA: TGTGCCAGCGAGCAACAGGGACGGCCTGAAGCTTTCTTT. This codes for CASEQQGRPEAFF.

This chain links TRBV25-1 with TRBJ1-2; possibly TRBD1 for D (6 bases). Trimming cost V 8 bases and J 4 bases, with 14 bases left between them. Germline CDR1 is MGHDK and CDR2 is SYGVNS. CDR3 length: 13 residues. The CDR3 is CASARTEGYGYTF. The CDR3 nucleotides are TGTGCCAGCGCACGGACAGAGGGCTATGGCTACACCTTC.

This sequence joins TRBV19 and TRBJ2-7; 7 nucleotides line up with TRBD2. There are 15 residues in the CDR3. V gave up 4 bases and J gave up 1 base; unmatched junction bases: 7. Germline CDR1 and CDR2: LNHDA and SQIVND (reference sequence). For the CDR3, the DNA is TGTGCCAGTAGTAGTAGACTAGCCCCATCCTACGAGCAGTACTTC. This sequence encodes CASSSRLAPSYEQYF.

V gene TRBV28 combines with J gene TRBJ2-3; 9 bases align to TRBD2. In germline, CDR1 is MDHEN, CDR2 SYDVKM. CDR3 length: 17 amino acids. V shed 5 bases and J 2 bases; nucleotides not matched to a gene: 11. The CDR3 spells CASSPKGGRALTDTQYF. DNA of the CDR3: TGTGCCAGCAGTCCCAAGGGCGGGAGGGCCCTCACAGATACGCAGTATTTT. Filled out from reference TRBV28 and TRBJ2-3, the complete variable domain reads DVKVTQSSRYLVKRTGEKVFLECVQDMDHENMFWYRQDPGLGLRLIYFSYDVKMKEKGDIPEGYSVSREKKERFSLILESASTNQTSMYLCASSPKGGRALTDTQYFGPGTRLTVL.

V gene TRBV7-2 combines with J gene TRBJ2-4; D possibly corresponds to TRBD1 (6 bases). Germline V gene data show CDR1 as SGHTA and CDR2 as FQGNSA. The CDR3 is 17 amino acids. Trimming removed 5 bases at V and 0 bases at J, with 17 bases between. The CDR3, as DNA: TGTGCCAGCAGCCACTGGACAGAAATACTAGCCAAAAACATTCAGTACTTC. This gives the protein CASSHWTEILAKNIQYF.

The chain has TRBV5-1 and TRBJ2-3, with 16 bases aligning to TRBD2. The J segment lost 5 bases and the V segment lost 4 bases, leaving 13 bases of the junction unmatched. The germline gives CDR1 SGHRS, CDR2 YFSETQ. The CDR3 has 19 amino acids. The CDR3 DNA follows: TGCGCCAGCAGCCTTGGGACTAGCGGGAGGGCCCGGTTTGGAGATACGCAGTATTTT. This sequence encodes CASSLGTSGRARFGDTQYF.

The gene calls are TRBV19 and TRBJ1-1; perhaps TRBD1 as D (5 bases). Trimming left V 5 bases short and J 10 bases short, with 20 bases between. This CDR3 has 14 amino acids. Germline V lookup: CDR1 LNHDA, CDR2 SQIVND (reference sequence). The CDR3 here is CASSEQAIGRRAFF. The DNA of the CDR3 is TGTGCCAGTAGTGAACAGGCGATCGGTCGTCGAGCTTTCTTT.

The chain is built from TRBV18 and TRBJ1-5; D gene uncertain. The CDR3 runs 16 residues. V was cut by 5 bases and J by 4 bases, with 18 bases left in between. Germline V CDR1 and CDR2: KGHSH, LQKENI. This CDR3 reads CASSTGIGSGNQPQHF. The CDR3 DNA is TGTGCCAGCTCAACCGGAATAGGGAGTGGTAATCAGCCCCAGCATTTT.

In this sample, this clone turned up a few times. The chain uses TRBV30 and TRBJ2-7; 10 bases line up with TRBD2. V lost 4 bases and J lost 3; bases outside the gene matches: 0. The CDR3 extends over 12 amino acids. Looked up from germline, CDR1 is GTSNPN and CDR2 is SVGIG (reference sequence). CDR3 in amino acids: CAWTSGSYEQYF. CDR3 nucleotides: TGTGCCTGGACTAGCGGGAGCTACGAGCAGTACTTC.